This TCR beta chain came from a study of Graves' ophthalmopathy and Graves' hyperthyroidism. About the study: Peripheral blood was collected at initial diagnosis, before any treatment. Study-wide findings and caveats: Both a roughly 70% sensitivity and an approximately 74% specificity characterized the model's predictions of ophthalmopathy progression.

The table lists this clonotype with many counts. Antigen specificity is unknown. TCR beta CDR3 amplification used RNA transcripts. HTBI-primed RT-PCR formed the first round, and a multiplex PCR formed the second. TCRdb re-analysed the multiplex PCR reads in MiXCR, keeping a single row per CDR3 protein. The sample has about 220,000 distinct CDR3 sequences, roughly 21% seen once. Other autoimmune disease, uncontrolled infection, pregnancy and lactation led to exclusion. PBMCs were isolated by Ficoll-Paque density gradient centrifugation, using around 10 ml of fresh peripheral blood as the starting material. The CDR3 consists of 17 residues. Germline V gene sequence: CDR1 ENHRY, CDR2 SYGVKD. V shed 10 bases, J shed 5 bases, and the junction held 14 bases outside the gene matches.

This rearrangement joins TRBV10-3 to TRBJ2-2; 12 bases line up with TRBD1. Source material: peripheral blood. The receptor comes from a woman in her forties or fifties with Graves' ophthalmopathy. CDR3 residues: CATAPGTGGMRTGELFF. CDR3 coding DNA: TGTGCCACCGCGCCAGGGACAGGGGGCATGAGGACCGGGGAGCTGTTTTTT.